This TCR beta chain was recovered during a study of blood T cell repertoires in COVID-19. Study summary: From T cells, B-cell-depleted T cells, or PBMCs came the material, which was cDNA or gDNA.

The CDR3 runs to 14 residues. Trimming at V came to 6 bases and at J to 3 bases, leaving 6 bases not matched to a gene. The V gene's germline CDR1 is ENHRY and CDR2 SYGVKD. As handled by the study authors: Quantification of nucleated cells was approximated via reference gene primer amplification. Profiled with immunoSEQ multiplex PCR; TCRdb holds only in-frame clones, not every one. V, J and clone size reflect that table, while D and trimming were determined from the DNA. The table has nearly 55,000 clones, about 86% seen once; the top ten hold 10% to 15%. What was sequenced was peripheral blood. This rearrangement joins TRBV10-3 to TRBJ2-3; 7 positions agree with TRBD2. The TCR sequence derives from a man aged 65 to 79 with active COVID-19. CDR3 bases: TGTGCCATCAGCAGCGGGGTTAAAACAGATACGCAGTATTTT. Encoded protein: CAISSGVKTDTQYF.